The next 31 T cell receptor beta chains were all read from a single sample in a study of shared clonotypes between healthy human individuals. Sequenced by immunoSEQ multiplex PCR; TCRdb stores in-frame clones only, minus some. Of about 700,000 clones in the sample, over 65% were seen once. Source material: memory CD4+ T cells sorted from blood. Subset of the sample: CD45RA-negative fraction. Every receptor here comes from a woman in her 30s in good health.

The chain recombines TRBV2 with TRBJ2-1; TRBD2 agrees at 10 bases. This CDR3 has 14 residues. After removal of 7 bases from V and 8 bases from J, the junction contained 8 bases not matched to a gene. Germline V gives CDR1 SNHLY, CDR2 FYNNEI. The CDR3: CASNPSGRADEQFF. The DNA for the CDR3 is TGTGCCAGCAACCCCAGCGGGAGGGCGGATGAGCAGTTCTTC.

This clone was picked up a small number of times. The chain has TRBV6-1 and TRBJ2-7; TRBD1 matches at 8 bases. CDR1 and CDR2 from the germline V gene are MNHNS and SASEGT. This CDR3 has 15 residues. The J segment lost 3 bases and the V segment lost 5 bases, leaving 9 bases of the junction unmatched. Written as DNA, the CDR3 is TGTGCCAGCAGTACGGACAGGGCGCGCTTCTACGAGCAGTACTTC. Its translation: CASSTDRARFYEQYF.

V gene TRBV6-6 combines with J gene TRBJ2-1; no clear D gene. Per the germline V gene, CDR1 is MNHNY and CDR2 is SVGAGI (reference sequence). The CDR3 covers 13 residues. The ends were cut back, 5 bases at V and 4 bases at J, with 9 bases in the middle. The CDR3: CASSAERYNEQFF. DNA of the CDR3: TGTGCCAGCAGTGCCGAACGGTACAATGAGCAGTTCTTC.

The chain uses TRBV28 and TRBJ2-1, with a tentative D call TRBD2 (6 bases). Trimming stripped 8 bases from V and 8 bases from J, with 13 bases between. The CDR3 runs 12 residues. CDR1 is MDHEN, CDR2 SYDVKM, per germline. The CDR3 region has the DNA TGTGCCAGCGGAGGCGGGATTCATGAGCAGTTCTTC. Translating it yields CASGGGIHEQFF.

The chain carries TRBV30 and TRBJ1-4; TRBD1 might be the D (5 bases). The V end was cut by 4 bases, the J end by 4 bases, with 13 bases between. CDR1 GTSNPN and CDR2 SVGIG come from the germline V gene (reference sequence). This CDR3 is 14 amino acids long. The CDR3 DNA follows: TGTGCCTGGACTAGACTGGGGGGTAATGAAAAACTGTTTTTT. Amino acid sequence: CAWTRLGGNEKLFF.

A remark on this clone: In the same sample, other DNA sequences code for this CDR3. The chain couples TRBV6-5 to TRBJ2-6; D unresolved. V lost 6 bases, J lost 0 bases, and 9 bases lay in between. Germline V CDR1 and CDR2: MNHEY, SVGAGI. The CDR3 sequence is 15 residues long. The CDR3 region has the DNA TGTGCCAGCAGCTCGAGGAGCTCTGGGGCCAACGTCCTGACTTTC. The encoded protein is CASSSRSSGANVLTF.

The chain links TRBV2 to TRBJ1-5; 8 bases agree with TRBD1. J gave up 0 bases and V 4 bases, and 2 bases lay outside the gene matches. CDR3 length equals 15 residues. CDR1 and CDR2 (germline): SNHLY, FYNNEI. This CDR3 is CASSGGTGSNQPQHF. For the CDR3, the DNA is TGTGCCAGCAGTGGAGGGACAGGTAGCAATCAGCCCCAGCATTTT.

This clone was seen a single time. In nucleotides, the CDR3 is TGTGCCAGCAGCGTAGATATAGCGGGAGCTTCTGAGCAGTACTTC. The encoded protein is CASSVDIAGASEQYF. V usage is TRBV9 and J usage is TRBJ2-7, with TRBD2 matching over 9 bases. CDR3 size: 15 residues. The germline V gene encodes CDR1 SGDLS and CDR2 YYNGEE. V was clipped by 0 bases and J by 7 bases; unmatched bases: 8.

The chain joins TRBV2 to TRBJ1-4; tentative D call: TRBD1 (5 bases). Germline V gene lookup returns CDR1 SNHLY and CDR2 FYNNEI. V lost 7 bases and J 4 bases, leaving 7 bases between the germline ends. The CDR3 runs to 12 residues. The CDR3 bases are TGTGCCAGCATCGGGGGTAATGAAAAACTGTTTTTT. Translating gives CASIGGNEKLFF.

The V gene is TRBV2, the J gene TRBJ1-6, with D unresolved. The CDR3 is 15 amino acids. CDR1 SNHLY and CDR2 FYNNEI come from the germline V gene. The V end lost 5 bases, the J end lost 10 bases, and 18 bases lay between the germline ends. The CDR3 DNA sequence: TGTGCCAGCAGTAAGATGGTAGGAGGTTACTCACCCCTCCACTTT. The encoded protein is CASSKMVGGYSPLHF.

V and J are TRBV30 and TRBJ2-5, with a weak D call TRBD2 (6 bases). Trimming took 5 bases from V and 0 from J, leaving 7 bases between them. The CDR3 runs to 12 residues. Germline CDR1 reads GTSNPN; CDR2 reads SVGIG (reference sequence). The CDR3 coding sequence is TGTGCCTGGCGGGACTACCAAGAGACCCAGTACTTC. Translation: CAWRDYQETQYF.

On this clone itself: A read error is the likely source, as a far larger clone sits one nucleotide away. The chain couples TRBV20-1 to TRBJ1-1; TRBD1 is a possible D gene (6 bases). This CDR3 is built from 11 residues. Between the trimmed V and J ends, which lost 3 bases and 9 bases, there was a span of 11 bases. Germline assignment: CDR1 DFQATT and CDR2 SNEGSKA (reference sequence). The CDR3 DNA reads TGCAGTGCTAGGGGTACAGGGAAAGCTTTCTTT. Translating gives CSARGTGKAFF.

The chain links TRBV25-1 to TRBJ2-1; D uncertain. Germline values: CDR1 MGHDK, CDR2 SYGVNS. The length of the CDR3 is 14 residues. V was cut by 3 bases and J by 3 bases, with 9 bases left in between. The CDR3 bases are TGTGCCAGCAGTGACGGTAGGGACTACAATGAGCAGTTCTTC. Amino acids: CASSDGRDYNEQFF.

The genes are TRBV5-1 and TRBJ1-1, with D perhaps TRBD1 (6 bases). The V gene lost 4 bases and the J gene lost 4 bases, with 14 bases spanning the gap. CDR1 is SGHRS and CDR2 is YFSETQ in the germline V gene. CDR3 length: 14 residues. This chain's CDR3 is CASSGQGYFTEAFF. The CDR3 DNA reads TGCGCCAGCAGCGGGCAGGGGTACTTCACTGAAGCTTTCTTT.

The rearrangement joins TRBV7-8 to TRBJ2-2; D gene ambiguous. Looked up from germline, CDR1 is SGHVS and CDR2 is FQNEAQ. This CDR3 is built from 17 residues. Trimming stripped 0 bases from V and 5 bases from J, with 16 bases between. The CDR3 coding sequence is TGTGCCAGCAGCTTAGCCCGTATTTCTCGGAAAACCGGGGAGCTGTTTTTT. This codes for CASSLARISRKTGELFF.

The rearrangement joins TRBV10-1 to TRBJ2-1; the match to TRBD2 covers 7 bases. The trim removed 4 bases at V and 1 base at J, leaving 4 bases unmatched. Germline lookup yields CDR1 WNHNN and CDR2 SYGVQD (reference sequence). The CDR3 consists of 15 residues. CDR3 sequence reads: CASSARTSSYNEQFF. The CDR3 DNA is TGCGCCAGCAGTGCTAGGACTAGTTCCTACAATGAGCAGTTCTTC.

This clone was counted once. The chain carries TRBV5-1 and TRBJ2-1, with D tentatively TRBD1 or TRBD2 (6 bases each). The CDR3 is 13 amino acids. Germline loops: CDR1 SGHRS, CDR2 YFSETQ. V was pared by 4 bases and J by 9 bases, with 14 bases between. This CDR3 is CASSATEGGEQFF. The CDR3 bases are TGCGCCAGCAGCGCGACGGAGGGGGGTGAGCAGTTCTTC.

There are a few counts of this clone. The genes are TRBV14 and TRBJ2-5; D remains ambiguous. V was shortened by 1 base and J by 5 bases, with 8 bases between the two germline ends. CDR1 is SGHDN and CDR2 is FVKESK in the germline V gene. This CDR3 is 13 amino acids long. The CDR3 coding sequence is TGTGCCAGCAGCCAAGCCAGAATCGAGACCCAGTACTTC. Protein product: CASSQARIETQYF.

A single count supports this clone. This chain connects TRBV28 to TRBJ1-2; possible D gene TRBD1, 6 bases. Per germline, CDR1 MDHEN and CDR2 SYDVKM. V was cut by 5 bases and J by 3 bases, with 16 bases left in between. This CDR3 spans 15 amino acids. CDR3 residues: CASSQPGAGDYGYTF. The CDR3 DNA follows: TGTGCCAGCAGTCAGCCAGGGGCAGGGGACTATGGCTACACCTTC.

CDR3 amino acids: CASSPNAGTSSYEQYF. The CDR3 region has the DNA TGTGCCAGCAGTCCGAATGCCGGGACTAGTAGCTACGAGCAGTACTTC. The chain employs TRBV28 and TRBJ2-5; 8 nucleotides align to TRBD2. The J call could be wrong; TRBJ2-7 is a better fit for the DNA end. The CDR3 extends over 16 amino acids. CDR1 MDHEN and CDR2 SYDVKM come from the germline V gene.

This chain connects TRBV6-1 to TRBJ1-4; the D is unclear. Germline assignment: CDR1 MNHNS and CDR2 SASEGT. This CDR3 is 14 amino acids long. Trimming cost V 8 bases and J 3 bases, with 13 bases left between them. CDR3 nucleotide sequence: TGTGCCAGCGGGGTAAGGGCGGCTAATGAAAAACTGTTTTTT. It yields the protein CASGVRAANEKLFF.

The genes are TRBV27 and TRBJ1-4; D unresolved. The V and J ends lost 1 base and 4 bases respectively, with 7 bases between them. The CDR3 has 14 residues. Germline V CDR1 and CDR2: MNHEY, SMNVEV (reference sequence). The CDR3 protein is CASSLLGINEKLFF. DNA of the CDR3: TGTGCCAGCAGTTTATTGGGGATTAATGAAAAACTGTTTTTT.

This clone was found a few times. V usage is TRBV6-5 and J usage is TRBJ2-7; possible D gene TRBD2, 6 bases. Trimming removed 2 bases at V and 2 bases at J, with 13 bases between. CDR3 length: 15 residues. The germline CDR1 and CDR2 sequences are MNHEY and SVGAGI. The DNA for the CDR3 is TGTGCCAGCAGTTACGCTAGGGACTGGACCTACGAGCAGTACTTC. Protein: CASSYARDWTYEQYF.

This sequence joins TRBV6-6 and TRBJ2-7; TRBD2 agrees at 10 bases. CDR3 length: 14 amino acids. Germline-derived CDR1 and CDR2 are MNHNY and SVGAGI (reference sequence). V lost 6 bases and J lost 6; bases outside the gene matches: 8. The DNA of the CDR3 is TGTGCCAGCAGCCCGCTAGCGGGAGTAGGCGAGCAGTACTTC. Its protein product is CASSPLAGVGEQYF.

The chain has TRBV5-4 and TRBJ1-1, with D possibly being TRBD1 (6 bases). This CDR3 region has 15 residues. Trimming left V 2 bases short and J 5 bases short, with 16 bases between. Germline CDR1 is SGHNT and CDR2 is YYREEE (reference sequence). The CDR3 spells CASSFFGGRGTEAFF. The CDR3 bases are TGTGCCAGCAGCTTTTTTGGGGGGCGCGGAACTGAAGCTTTCTTT.

The V call is TRBV2, the J call TRBJ1-2; D is unresolved. CDR1 and CDR2 from the germline V gene are SNHLY and FYNNEI. The CDR3 is 15 amino acids. Trimming cost V 7 bases and J 7 bases, with 22 bases left between them. The CDR3 DNA sequence: TGTGCCAGCACGGTCAGTCAGGCCGGGTTCTCTGGCTACACCTTC. Translation gives CASTVSQAGFSGYTF.

J is TRBJ2-5 and V is TRBV5-4, with D tentatively TRBD1 (6 bases). CDR3 size: 15 residues. The V gene lost 4 bases and the J gene lost 5 bases, with 18 bases spanning the gap. Germline V lookup: CDR1 SGHNT, CDR2 YYREEE (reference sequence). CDR3 DNA: TGTGCCAGCAGCCCATTTCAACAGGGATGGGAGACCCAGTACTTC. As protein: CASSPFQQGWETQYF. The entire variable domain, with the rest obtained from reference TRBV5-4 and TRBJ2-5, is as follows: ETGVTQSPTHLIKTRGQQVTLRCSSQSGHNTVSWYQQALGQGPQFIFQYYREEENGRGNFPPRFSGLQFPNYSSELNVNALELDDSALYLCASSPFQQGWETQYFGPGTRLLVL.

The chain carries TRBV7-8 and TRBJ2-7; 10 bases map to TRBD2. Germline CDR1 reads SGHVS; CDR2 reads FQNEAQ. Trimming at V came to 10 bases and at J to 2 bases, leaving 5 bases not matched to a gene. This CDR3 has 13 residues. CDR3 coding DNA: TGTGCCACCAAACTAGCGGGACCCTACGAGCAGTACTTC. This codes for CATKLAGPYEQYF.

This clone was observed at least ten times. The chain links TRBV2 to TRBJ2-5; D is perhaps TRBD1 (6 bases). Germline V CDR1 and CDR2: SNHLY, FYNNEI. V was trimmed by 5 bases and J by 1 base, leaving 11 bases between them. The length of the CDR3 is 14 residues. The CDR3 reads CASSPTGIQETQYF. DNA for the CDR3: TGTGCCAGCAGTCCGACAGGAATCCAAGAGACCCAGTACTTC.

This clone showed up just a few times. The V gene is TRBV18, the J gene TRBJ1-5, with a possible D match to TRBD1 (5 bases). Germline assignment: CDR1 KGHSH and CDR2 LQKENI. CDR3 length: 15 residues. Trimming shortened V by 4 bases and J by 0 bases, and 10 bases separated the two germline ends. This CDR3 is CASSLQGFSNQPQHF. CDR3 DNA: TGTGCCAGCTCACTCCAGGGATTTAGCAATCAGCCCCAGCATTTT.

The V call is TRBV4-1, the J call TRBJ2-7; D gene unclear. V lost 3 bases, J lost 1 base, and 13 bases lay in between. Germline V gene data show CDR1 as MGHRA and CDR2 as YSYEKL. The CDR3 runs 15 residues. The chain's CDR3 is CASSHDQLSSYEQYF. The CDR3 bases are TGCGCCAGCAGCCACGACCAGCTGAGTTCCTACGAGCAGTACTTC.